This T cell receptor beta chain was documented in a study of blood T cells in healthy people across ages. Overall study findings and caveats: While age rose, TCR beta diversity per million T cells dropped in a roughly linear way.

In the case of this clonotype: Its specificity is unknown.

Combining a sample-barcoded 5' primer with a J-beta primer mix, a second PCR ran for roughly 7 to 12 cycles. Each cDNA molecule was tagged by a template-switch adaptor that had 12 random nucleotides. A single record per CDR3 protein comes from TCRdb applying MiXCR to the 5' RACE reads. The sample includes about 560,000 distinct CDR3 sequences, around 27% of them seen just once. The CDR3 contains 15 residues. Per the germline V gene, CDR1 is KGHDR and CDR2 is SFDVKD. After removal of 3 bases from V and 7 bases from J, the junction contained 8 bases not matched to a gene. In addition, the sample was reused for a study of T cells of mothers and their children. That investigation notes: cDNA was made from all extracted RNA, 1.5 ug per 15 ul.

The sequenced sample was blood. The source is a boy aged 2 to 10 in good health. This chain connects TRBV24-1 to TRBJ2-1; 7 bases align to TRBD2. CDR3 bases: TGTGCCACCAGTGATAACGGCGGGAGTAGGAATGAGCAGTTCTTC. Its protein product is CATSDNGGSRNEQFF.